Below, 11 T cell receptor beta chains from the same sample are listed, as sequenced in a study of cytomegalovirus exposure and HLA in healthy donors. Primers: 60 Vbeta forward and 13 Jbeta reverse. This table comes from immunoSEQ multiplex PCR, and its TCRdb copy is limited to in-frame clones, with some not included. The sample has around 54,000 clones; over 60% are singletons. Sequenced sample: PBMCs. The source of these receptors is a young man in good health and CMV-seropositive.

This chain links TRBV5-1 with TRBJ1-2, with D unresolved. Germline loops: CDR1 SGHRS, CDR2 YFSETQ. Trimming stripped 4 bases from V and 5 bases from J, with 18 bases between. This CDR3 is built from 15 residues. The CDR3 sequence is CASSGTTSTGYGYTF. CDR3 in DNA: TGCGCCAGCAGCGGTACTACATCGACGGGGTATGGCTACACCTTC.

V gene TRBV5-1 combines with J gene TRBJ1-2; 7 bases fit TRBD1. CDR1 is SGHRS and CDR2 is YFSETQ in the germline V gene. After removal of 0 bases from V and 4 bases from J, the junction contained 3 bases not matched to a gene. The CDR3 has 14 residues. CDR3 protein: CASSLGQGFYGYTF. The CDR3 coding sequence is TGCGCCAGCAGCTTGGGACAGGGCTTCTATGGCTACACCTTC.

About this clone itself: Other DNA sequences from this sample encode an identical CDR3 as well. The chain combines TRBV5-6 with TRBJ1-2, with 10 bases matching TRBD1. The trim removed 0 bases at V and 5 bases at J, leaving 4 bases unmatched. CDR1 SGHDT and CDR2 YYEEEE come from the germline V gene. The CDR3 length is 15 residues. The CDR3 loop reads CASSLGQGARYGYTF. CDR3 coding DNA: TGTGCCAGCAGCTTGGGACAGGGGGCTCGGTATGGCTACACCTTC.

The chain links TRBV6-5 to TRBJ1-6; 10 bases line up with TRBD1. The junction had 9 bases not matched to a gene; V was cut back by 7 bases and J by 9 bases. The germline V gene has CDR1 MNHEY and CDR2 SVGAGI. The CDR3 sequence is 15 residues long. CDR3 sequence reads: CASKNDRGPRSPLHF. DNA of the CDR3: TGTGCCAGCAAAAACGACAGGGGGCCTCGTTCACCCCTCCACTTT.

The chain recombines TRBV27 with TRBJ1-5, with 8 bases matching TRBD1. V was pared by 3 bases and J by 4 bases, with 5 bases of the junction left unmatched. The CDR3 has 15 amino acids. The germline V gene has CDR1 MNHEY and CDR2 SMNVEV (reference sequence). The chain's CDR3 is CASSLYRGGNQPQHF. The DNA for the CDR3 is TGTGCCAGCAGTTTGTACAGGGGGGGTAATCAGCCCCAGCATTTT.

The chain combines TRBV27 with TRBJ2-1, with D perhaps TRBD2 (5 bases). The CDR3 consists of 13 residues. V was shortened by 2 bases and J by 10 bases, with 12 bases between the two germline ends. The germline V gene has CDR1 MNHEY and CDR2 SMNVEV (reference sequence). Here the CDR3 reads CASSLERDREQFF. The DNA for the CDR3 is TGTGCCAGCAGTTTAGAACGGGATAGGGAGCAGTTCTTC.

In its sample, this clone was seen a few times. The genes are TRBV6-1 and TRBJ2-2; D perhaps matches TRBD1 (5 bases). Germline CDR1 and CDR2: MNHNS and SASEGT. The CDR3 is 15 residues long. Deletions cut 4 bases from V and 2 bases from J, with 11 bases between. CDR3 sequence reads: CASSAGQVNTGELFF. The DNA for the CDR3 is TGTGCCAGCAGTGCCGGACAAGTAAACACCGGGGAGCTGTTTTTT.

The genes are TRBV7-9 and TRBJ1-4, with D possibly TRBD1 on 5 matching bases. The CDR3 length is 16 residues. The V gene lost 0 bases and the J gene lost 3 bases, with 11 bases spanning the gap. CDR1 is SEHNR, CDR2 FQNEAQ, per germline (reference sequence). CDR3 DNA: TGTGCCAGCAGCTTAGCCCCCCAGGGCCCTAATGAAAAACTGTTTTTT. Residues: CASSLAPQGPNEKLFF. Together with reference TRBV7-9 and TRBJ1-4, the CDR3 gives the full variable domain: DTGVSQNPRHKITKRGQNVTFRCDPISEHNRLYWYRQTLGQGPEFLTYFQNEAQLEKSRLLSDRFSAERPKGSFSTLEIQRTEQGDSAMYLCASSLAPQGPNEKLFFGSGTQLSVL.

The DNA for the CDR3 is TGTGCCAGCAGCCCCGACAGGGGAGATGGCTACACCTTC. Translating gives CASSPDRGDGYTF. The chain uses TRBV6-5 and TRBJ1-2; 8 nucleotides align to TRBD1. V lost 6 bases to trimming and J lost 6 bases; unmatched junction nucleotides: 6. The CDR3 runs 13 residues. Germline V gene lookup returns CDR1 MNHEY and CDR2 SVGAGI.

This clone occurred a few times. J is TRBJ1-1 and V is TRBV5-1, with 7 bases aligning to TRBD1. Germline V gene data show CDR1 as SGHRS and CDR2 as YFSETQ. The CDR3 has 13 amino acids. The junction had 6 bases not matched to a gene; V was cut back by 7 bases and J by 3 bases. The CDR3 nucleotides are TGCGCCAGCCTGGGGGACAGTGACACTGAAGCTTTCTTT. Residues: CASLGDSDTEAFF.

This chain joins TRBV6-1 and TRBJ2-3; D gene unclear. From germline, CDR1 is MNHNS and CDR2 SASEGT. The CDR3 runs 13 residues. Trimming cost V 7 bases and J 3 bases, with 11 bases left between them. The CDR3 sequence: CASMPPGTDTQYF. The CDR3 DNA is TGTGCCAGCATGCCCCCCGGGACAGATACGCAGTATTTT.